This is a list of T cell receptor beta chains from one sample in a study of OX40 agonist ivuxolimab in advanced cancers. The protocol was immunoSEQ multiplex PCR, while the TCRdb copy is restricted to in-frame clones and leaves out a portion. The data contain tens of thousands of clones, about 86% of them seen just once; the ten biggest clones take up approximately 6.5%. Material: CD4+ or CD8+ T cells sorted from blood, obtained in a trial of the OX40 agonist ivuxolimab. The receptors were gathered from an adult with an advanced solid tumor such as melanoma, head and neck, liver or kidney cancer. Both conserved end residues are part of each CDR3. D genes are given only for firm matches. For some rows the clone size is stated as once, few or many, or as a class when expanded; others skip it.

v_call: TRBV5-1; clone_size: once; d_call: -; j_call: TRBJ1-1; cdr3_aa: CASGDGGIMNTEAFF; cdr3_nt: TGCGCCAGCGGGGATGGGGGCATCATGAACACTGAAGCTTTCTTT
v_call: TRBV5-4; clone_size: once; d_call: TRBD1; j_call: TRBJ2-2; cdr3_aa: CASSLRTGGITGELFF; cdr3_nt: TGTGCCAGCAGCTTACGGACAGGGGGAATTACCGGGGAGCTGTTTTTT
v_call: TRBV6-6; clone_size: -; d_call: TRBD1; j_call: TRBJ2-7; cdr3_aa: CASSTDRDRYEQYF; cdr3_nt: TGTGCCAGCAGCACCGACAGGGATCGATACGAGCAGTACTTC
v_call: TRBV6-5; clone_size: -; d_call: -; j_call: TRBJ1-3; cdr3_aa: CASRSFGSGNTIYF; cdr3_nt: TGTGCCAGCAGGAGCTTCGGCTCTGGAAACACCATATATTTT
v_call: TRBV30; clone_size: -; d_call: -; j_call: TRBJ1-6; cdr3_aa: CAWSVQGGSPLHF; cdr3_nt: TGTGCCTGGAGTGTCCAGGGAGGGTCACCCCTCCACTTT
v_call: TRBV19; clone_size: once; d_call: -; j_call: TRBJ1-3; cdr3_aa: CASRLGGAAANTIYF; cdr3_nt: TGTGCCAGTAGATTGGGTGGGGCCGCCGCGAACACCATATATTTT
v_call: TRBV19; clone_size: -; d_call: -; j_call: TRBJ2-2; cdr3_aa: CASSIQGNTGELFF; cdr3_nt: TGTGCCAGTAGTATTCAGGGTAACACCGGGGAGCTGTTTTTT
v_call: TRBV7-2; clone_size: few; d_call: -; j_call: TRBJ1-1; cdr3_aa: CASSLRPGSNTEAFF; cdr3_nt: TGTGCCAGCAGCCTGCGTCCCGGATCGAACACTGAAGCTTTCTTT
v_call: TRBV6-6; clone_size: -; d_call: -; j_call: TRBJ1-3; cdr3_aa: CASSYAQGGNTIYF; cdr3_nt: TGTGCCAGCAGTTACGCACAGGGTGGAAACACCATATATTTT
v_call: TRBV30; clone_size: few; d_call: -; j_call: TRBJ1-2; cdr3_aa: CAWSTLSGNGYTF; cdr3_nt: TGTGCCTGGAGTACACTTTCAGGGAATGGCTACACCTTC
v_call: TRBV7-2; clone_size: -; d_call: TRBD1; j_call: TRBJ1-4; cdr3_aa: CASSSGQPGEKLFF; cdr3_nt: TGTGCCAGCAGCTCGGGACAGCCCGGGGAAAAACTGTTTTTT
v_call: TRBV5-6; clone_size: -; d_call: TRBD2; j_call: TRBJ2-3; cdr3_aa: CASSDQYFQRERSDTQYF; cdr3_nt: TGTGCCAGCAGCGACCAATACTTTCAGCGGGAGAGGTCAGATACGCAGTATTTT
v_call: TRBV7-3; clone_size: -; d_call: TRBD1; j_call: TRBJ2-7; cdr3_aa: CASSRTGGSAYEQYF; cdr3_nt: TGTGCCAGCAGCCGGACAGGGGGCTCAGCCTACGAGCAGTACTTC
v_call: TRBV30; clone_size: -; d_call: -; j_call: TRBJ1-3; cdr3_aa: CAWSPQGPGNTIYF; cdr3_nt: TGTGCCTGGAGTCCACAGGGACCTGGAAACACCATATATTTT
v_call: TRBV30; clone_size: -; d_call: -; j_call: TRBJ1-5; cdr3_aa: CAWSVGRENQPQHF; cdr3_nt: TGTGCCTGGAGTGTAGGCAGGGAGAATCAGCCCCAGCATTTT
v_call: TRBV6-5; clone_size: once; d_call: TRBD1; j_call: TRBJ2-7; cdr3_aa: CASRKTGFYEQYF; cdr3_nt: TGTGCCAGCAGGAAGACAGGGTTCTACGAGCAGTACTTC
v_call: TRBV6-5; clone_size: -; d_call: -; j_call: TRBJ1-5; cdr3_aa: CASSREGVGNQPQHF; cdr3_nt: TGTGCCAGCAGTCGGGAGGGGGTGGGTAATCAGCCCCAGCATTTT
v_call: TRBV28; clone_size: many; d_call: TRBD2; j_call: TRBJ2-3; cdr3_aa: CASIAGGTTDTQYF; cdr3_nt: TGTGCCAGTATAGCGGGAGGGACCACAGATACGCAGTATTTT
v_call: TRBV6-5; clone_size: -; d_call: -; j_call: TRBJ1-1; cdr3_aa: CASSKYMNTEAFF; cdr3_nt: TGTGCCAGCAGCAAGTACATGAACACTGAAGCTTTCTTT
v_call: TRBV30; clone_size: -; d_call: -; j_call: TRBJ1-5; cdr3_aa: CAWSAGGLVFQPQHF; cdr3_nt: TGTGCCTGGAGTGCCGGGGGTTTAGTCTTTCAGCCCCAGCATTTT
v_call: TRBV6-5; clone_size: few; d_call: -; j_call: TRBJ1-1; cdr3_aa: CASSVTWGSEAFF; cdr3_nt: TGTGCCAGCAGCGTTACTTGGGGCTCTGAAGCTTTCTTT
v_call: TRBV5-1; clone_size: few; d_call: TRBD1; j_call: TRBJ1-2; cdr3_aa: CASSGQGAFNYGYTF; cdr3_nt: TGCGCCAGCAGCGGGCAGGGGGCATTCAACTATGGCTACACCTTC
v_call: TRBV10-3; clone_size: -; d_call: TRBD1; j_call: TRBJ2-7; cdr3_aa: CAISEDRGPYEQYF; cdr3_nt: TGTGCCATCAGTGAGGACAGGGGGCCCTACGAGCAGTACTTC
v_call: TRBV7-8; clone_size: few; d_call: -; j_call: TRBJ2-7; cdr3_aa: CASSLVAGEQYF; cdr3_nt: TGTGCCAGCAGCTTAGTGGCAGGGGAGCAGTACTTC